Given below is one T cell receptor beta chain in context. The data derive from a study of T cell changes during pregnancy in multiple sclerosis. The CDR3 runs 14 residues. Germline lookup yields CDR1 KGHSH and CDR2 LQKENI. After removal of 0 bases from V and 5 bases from J, the junction contained 2 bases not matched to a gene. The repertoire was sequenced with immunoSEQ multiplex PCR; TCRdb's copy has only in-frame clones and lacks some. The sample consists of 50,000 or so clones, roughly 92% of them appearing once. The chain couples TRBV18 to TRBJ1-1, with TRBD1 identical over 8 bases. The sequence came from a female donor with multiple sclerosis, enrolled in a pregnancy study. The material sequenced was CD4+ T cells from peripheral blood mononuclear cells, taken in the third trimester of pregnancy. As DNA, the CDR3 is TGTGCCAGCTCACCACCCAGGGGGCGAACTGAAGCTTTCTTT. Translation gives CASSPPRGRTEAFF.